Presented here are 10 T cell receptor beta chains from one specimen sequenced in a study of cytomegalovirus exposure and HLA in healthy donors. 60 Vbeta and 13 Jbeta primers were used in PCR. TCRdb's copy holds only in-frame clones and misses some; the assay was immunoSEQ multiplex PCR. The table shows some 160,000 clones, with around 77% occurring only once. The sequenced sample was PBMCs. These receptors were obtained from a man in his fifties in good health and CMV-seropositive.

The rearrangement joins TRBV29-1 to TRBJ2-7, with 8 positions matching TRBD1. J was trimmed by 3 bases and V by 0 bases; bases with no gene match: 13. The CDR3 loop spans 17 amino acids. From germline, CDR1 is SQVTM and CDR2 ANQGSEA. The CDR3 sequence: CSVEDPTTDRGGYEQYF. The CDR3 DNA follows: TGCAGCGTTGAAGACCCCACCACAGACAGGGGCGGCTACGAGCAGTACTTC.

This chain links TRBV5-4 with TRBJ2-7; 7 bases agree with TRBD2. From germline, CDR1 is SGHNT and CDR2 YYREEE (reference sequence). The CDR3 covers 15 residues. After removal of 2 bases from V and 2 bases from J, the junction contained 7 bases not matched to a gene. CDR3 in amino acids: CASSLTAGTTYEQYF. In DNA, the CDR3 is TGTGCCAGCAGCTTAACAGCGGGGACGACCTACGAGCAGTACTTC.

The chain recombines TRBV18 with TRBJ2-2; 7 nucleotides line up with TRBD1. Per the germline V gene, CDR1 is KGHSH and CDR2 is LQKENI. The CDR3 has 15 amino acids. Trimming at V came to 4 bases and at J to 4 bases, leaving 6 bases not matched to a gene. The CDR3 nucleotides read TGTGCCAGCTCACGACCGACAGGGCCCACCGGGGAGCTGTTTTTT. Translating gives CASSRPTGPTGELFF. The complete variable domain, with remaining parts taken from reference TRBV18 and TRBJ2-2, reads NAGVMQNPRHLVRRRGQEARLRCSPMKGHSHVYWYRQLPEEGLKFMVYLQKENIIDESGMPKERFSAEFPKEGPSILRIQQVVRGDSAAYFCASSRPTGPTGELFFGEGSRLTVL.

This chain connects TRBV5-5 to TRBJ1-3, with D perhaps matching TRBD1 (6 bases). Trimming pared 1 base from V and 1 base from J, leaving 6 bases between. Germline V gives CDR1 SGHKS, CDR2 YYEKEE (reference sequence). The CDR3 loop spans 14 amino acids. CDR3 bases: TGTGCCAGCAGCTTGCAGGGGTCTGGAAACACCATATATTTT. This gives the protein CASSLQGSGNTIYF.

The rearrangement uses TRBV5-1 and TRBJ2-2; a weak D match, TRBD1 (6 bases). The CDR3 has 15 amino acids. V was cut by 3 bases and J by 7 bases, with 16 bases left in between. Germline CDR1 and CDR2: SGHRS and YFSETQ. DNA for the CDR3: TGCGCCAGCAGCTGGGCACAGGGAGCGGACGGGGAGCTGTTTTTT. This sequence encodes CASSWAQGADGELFF.

This clone was seen just once. V is TRBV19 and J is TRBJ2-1; D remains ambiguous. Trimming pared 0 bases from V and 2 bases from J, leaving 11 bases between. This CDR3 spans 16 amino acids. Germline V gene lookup returns CDR1 LNHDA and CDR2 SQIVND (reference sequence). The DNA of the CDR3 is TGTGCCAGTAGTATAGATCGAGCTAGTCCCTACAATGAGCAGTTCTTC. Its translation: CASSIDRASPYNEQFF.

This chain connects TRBV5-6 to TRBJ1-2; D gene uncertain. CDR3 length: 13 residues. V lost 0 bases and J 8 bases, leaving 11 bases between the germline ends. CDR1 and CDR2 from the germline V gene are SGHDT and YYEEEE. In DNA form, the CDR3 reads TGTGCCAGCAGCTTGGGGTATCGGGAGGGCTACACCTTC. Protein sequence: CASSLGYREGYTF.

The rearrangement uses TRBV11-2 and TRBJ2-5; D possibly corresponds to TRBD1 (6 bases). The V end lost 5 bases, the J end lost 2 bases, and 15 bases lay between the germline ends. The CDR3 contains 15 residues. CDR1 and CDR2 from the germline V gene are SGHAT and FQNNGV. In nucleotides, the CDR3 is TGTGCCAGCAGCCTCCCCTTCGGACAGCAAGAGACCCAGTACTTC. Translating gives CASSLPFGQQETQYF.

The CDR3 sequence: CASSRAGGVANIQYF. The CDR3 DNA sequence: TGCGCCAGCAGCCGGGCGGGGGGGGTCGCAAACATTCAGTACTTC. The J gene is TRBJ2-4, the V gene TRBV5-1; 9 nucleotides align to TRBD2. The CDR3 is made up of 15 amino acids. CDR1 SGHRS and CDR2 YFSETQ come from the germline V gene. V lost 4 bases to trimming and J lost 6 bases; unmatched junction nucleotides: 8. Full variable domain (outside the CDR3, taken from reference TRBV5-1 and TRBJ2-4): KAGVTQTPRYLIKTRGQQVTLSCSPISGHRSVSWYQQTPGQGLQFLFEYFSETQRNKGNFPGRFSGRQFSNSRSEMNVSTLELGDSALYLCASSRAGGVANIQYFGAGTRLSVL.

The rearrangement uses TRBV28 and TRBJ2-2; D gene uncertain. CDR3 length: 11 residues. Germline CDR1 and CDR2: MDHEN and SYDVKM. Trimming shortened V by 7 bases and J by 3 bases, and 3 bases separated the two germline ends. The CDR3 region has the DNA TGTGCCAGCACATACACCGGGGAGCTGTTTTTT. Protein sequence: CASTYTGELFF.